These 18 T cell receptor beta chains were all obtained from the same sample, sequenced in a study of cytomegalovirus exposure and HLA in healthy donors. Primers for the PCR totalled 60 Vbeta and 13 Jbeta. Profiling relied on immunoSEQ multiplex PCR, and the TCRdb table lists in-frame clones only, not all of them. The sample has 100,000 to 150,000 clones, about 85% seen once; the top ten hold about 1.8%. Sequenced input: PBMCs. These receptors came from a boy aged 5-17 years in good health and CMV-seronegative.

As concerns this clone: The junction differs from germline at one of its ends, possibly a read error. Other DNA sequences from this sample encode an identical CDR3 as well. This chain joins TRBV5-1 and TRBJ2-1; D gene ambiguous. The CDR3 consists of 14 residues. Germline-derived CDR1 and CDR2 are SGHRS and YFSETQ. CDR3 region: CASSLGTVDNEQFF. The CDR3 DNA sequence: TGCGCCAGTAGCTTGGGAACAGTCGACAATGAGCAGTTCTTC. Full variable domain (rest looked up from reference TRBV5-1 and TRBJ2-1): KAGVTQTPRYLIKTRGQQVTLSCSPISGHRSVSWYQQTPGQGLQFLFEYFSETQRNKGNFPGRFSGRQFSNSRSEMNVSTLELGDSALYLCASSLGTVDNEQFFGPGTRLTVL.

The genes are TRBV6-5 and TRBJ2-3; 10 bases line up with TRBD1. The CDR3 sequence is 15 residues long. CDR1 MNHEY and CDR2 SVGAGI come from the germline V gene. The CDR3 DNA reads as TGTGTCACGGGGGACAGGGGCTACCCCACAGATACGCAGTATTTT. Protein: CVTGDRGYPTDTQYF.

The V call is TRBV9, the J call TRBJ2-3, with D perhaps TRBD2 (6 bases). The germline V gene encodes CDR1 SGDLS and CDR2 YYNGEE. Trimming cost V 8 bases and J 0 bases, with 13 bases left between them. The CDR3 runs 14 residues. The DNA of the CDR3 is TGTGCCAGTAAGGAGGGCCCCAGCACAGATACGCAGTATTTT. Its translation: CASKEGPSTDTQYF.

This clone was observed a single time. V gene TRBV7-3 combines with J gene TRBJ2-2, with 7 bases fitting TRBD2. The V gene's germline CDR1 is SGHTA and CDR2 FQGTGA. CDR3 length: 17 residues. Unmatched junction bases numbered 8, after V lost 3 bases and J lost 1 base. DNA for the CDR3: TGTGCCAGCAGCTTCGGAAGGGGCGGGGGGAACACCGGGGAGCTGTTTTTT. Translation gives CASSFGRGGGNTGELFF.

The gene calls are TRBV5-1 and TRBJ2-7; 9 positions agree with TRBD1. The CDR3 runs 16 residues. Trimming took 0 bases from V and 1 from J; bases not matched to a gene: 5. Germline CDR1 and CDR2: SGHRS and YFSETQ. DNA for the CDR3: TGCGCCAGCAGCTTGGGACAGGGGGAAGGATCCTACGAGCAGTACTTC. This sequence encodes CASSLGQGEGSYEQYF.

The genes are TRBV25-1 and TRBJ2-3; possible D gene TRBD2, 7 bases. V was trimmed by 3 bases and J by 2 bases, leaving 15 bases between them. The germline V gene has CDR1 MGHDK and CDR2 SYGVNS. The CDR3 loop spans 16 amino acids. The CDR3 protein is CASSEGAGAITDTQYF. CDR3 DNA: TGTGCCAGCAGTGAGGGTGCGGGGGCCATCACAGATACGCAGTATTTT.

The chain has TRBV4-1 and TRBJ2-7, with D maybe TRBD2 (5 bases). The ends were cut back, 0 bases at V and 7 bases at J, with 31 bases in the middle. The CDR3 has 20 amino acids. Germline CDR1 MGHRA, CDR2 YSYEKL. CDR3 loop: CASSQDRRAWPGPSPGEQYF. CDR3 coding DNA: TGCGCCAGCAGCCAAGATCGACGGGCTTGGCCGGGCCCCTCGCCGGGGGAGCAGTACTTC.

This rearrangement joins TRBV7-8 to TRBJ2-7, with TRBD2 matching 7 bases. The CDR3 sequence is 14 residues long. Germline CDR1 and CDR2: SGHVS and FQNEAQ. J was trimmed by 2 bases and V by 0 bases; bases with no gene match: 1. This CDR3 reads CASSLAGLTYEQYF. DNA of the CDR3: TGTGCCAGCAGCTTAGCGGGACTAACCTACGAGCAGTACTTC. Complete variable domain (other parts from reference TRBV7-8 and TRBJ2-7): GAGVSQSPRYKVAKRGQDVALRCDPISGHVSLFWYQQALGQGPEFLTYFQNEAQLDKSGLPSDRFFAERPEGSVSTLKIQRTQQEDSAVYLCASSLAGLTYEQYFGPGTRLTVT.

The rearrangement joins TRBV7-9 to TRBJ2-7; 7 bases align to TRBD1. CDR1 and CDR2 (germline): SEHNR, FQNEAQ (reference sequence). The CDR3 contains 12 residues. V lost 5 bases, J lost 6 bases, and 4 bases stayed unmatched. The CDR3 DNA reads as TGTGCCAGCAGCGTACACAGGGGCGAGCAGTACTTC. It translates to CASSVHRGEQYF.

The chain is built from TRBV7-8 and TRBJ2-7; unclear D gene. CDR1 is SGHVS, CDR2 FQNEAQ, per germline. Trimming stripped 2 bases from V and 3 bases from J, with 17 bases between. This CDR3 spans 16 amino acids. The CDR3, as DNA: TGTGCCAGCAGCTTAAAGCCACTCCCGAGGTTCTACGAGCAGTACTTC. Encoded protein: CASSLKPLPRFYEQYF.

The gene calls are TRBV14 and TRBJ2-5; TRBD1 matches at 12 bases. CDR1 and CDR2 from the germline V gene are SGHDN and FVKESK. CDR3 length: 19 residues. The trim removed 0 bases at V and 5 bases at J, leaving 13 bases unmatched. In nucleotides, the CDR3 is TGTGCCAGCAGCCAAGATCGTACTTGGGGACAGGGGGCGCGGGAGACCCAGTACTTC. Its translation: CASSQDRTWGQGARETQYF.

This chain's CDR3 is CASSPIQEETQYF. The CDR3 DNA is TGTGCCAGCAGCCCGATTCAGGAAGAGACCCAGTACTTC. The chain has TRBV9 and TRBJ2-5; D is ambiguous. CDR3 length equals 13 residues. Per germline, CDR1 SGDLS and CDR2 YYNGEE. V dropped 4 bases and J dropped 3 bases, with 10 bases sitting between them.

DNA of the CDR3: TGTGCCTGGAGTGCCGGGACCCCCGGGGGGTCAGATACGCAGTATTTT. Its protein product is CAWSAGTPGGSDTQYF. The chain carries TRBV30 and TRBJ2-3; 7 positions match TRBD2. Looked up from germline, CDR1 is GTSNPN and CDR2 is SVGIG (reference sequence). The J segment lost 4 bases and the V segment lost 1 base, leaving 11 bases of the junction unmatched. CDR3 size: 16 residues. The whole variable domain, remainder taken from reference TRBV30 and TRBJ2-3, is SQTIHQWPATLVQPVGSPLSLECTVEGTSNPNLYWYRQAAGRGLQLLFYSVGIGQISSEVPQNLSASRPQDRQFILSSKKLLLSDSGFYLCAWSAGTPGGSDTQYFGPGTRLTVL.

This clone came up a few times. The chain links TRBV7-9 to TRBJ2-6; a weak D match, TRBD2 (5 bases). The CDR3 runs 15 residues. CDR1 SEHNR and CDR2 FQNEAQ come from the germline V gene (reference sequence). V lost 3 bases to trimming and J lost 2 bases, with 8 bases between them. The CDR3 loop is CASSFDGTGANVLTF. CDR3 nucleotide sequence: TGTGCCAGCAGCTTCGACGGGACTGGGGCCAACGTCCTGACTTTC. Full variable domain (missing parts from reference TRBV7-9 and TRBJ2-6): DTGVSQNPRHKITKRGQNVTFRCDPISEHNRLYWYRQTLGQGPEFLTYFQNEAQLEKSRLLSDRFSAERPKGSFSTLEIQRTEQGDSAMYLCASSFDGTGANVLTFGAGSRLTVL.

DNA for the CDR3: TGCGCCAGCAGCCTGACTTACCAAGAGACCCAGTACTTC. Amino acid sequence: CASSLTYQETQYF. The V gene is TRBV5-1, the J gene TRBJ2-5; D remains unclear. The length of the CDR3 is 13 residues. CDR1 SGHRS and CDR2 YFSETQ come from the germline V gene. Trimming left V 4 bases short and J 0 bases short, with 7 bases between.

This chain connects TRBV19 to TRBJ1-1; D possibly corresponds to TRBD1 (5 bases). V shed 7 bases and J shed 1 base, with 16 bases lying between them. Germline V gene data show CDR1 as LNHDA and CDR2 as SQIVND (reference sequence). The CDR3 runs 15 residues. The CDR3 loop is CASKVWGSQNTEAFF. DNA for the CDR3: TGTGCCAGTAAAGTCTGGGGCAGCCAGAACACTGAAGCTTTCTTT.

The V call is TRBV7-6, the J call TRBJ2-7, with 7 bases that match TRBD1. CDR3 size: 15 residues. V lost 5 bases, J lost 2 bases, and 9 bases stayed unmatched. Germline V gene sequence: CDR1 SGHVS, CDR2 FNYEAQ. In DNA, the CDR3 is TGTGCCAGCAGCCCGGACCAGACAGGGACCTACGAGCAGTACTTC. Amino acids: CASSPDQTGTYEQYF.

CDR3: CASSSYRGTEAFF. The CDR3 DNA reads TGTGCCAGCAGCTCTTACAGGGGGACTGAAGCTTTCTTT. V is TRBV5-4 and J is TRBJ1-1, with 8 bases matching TRBD1. The CDR3 has 13 amino acids. Germline V lookup: CDR1 SGHNT, CDR2 YYREEE (reference sequence). Trimming took 3 bases from V and 5 from J; bases not matched to a gene: 3.